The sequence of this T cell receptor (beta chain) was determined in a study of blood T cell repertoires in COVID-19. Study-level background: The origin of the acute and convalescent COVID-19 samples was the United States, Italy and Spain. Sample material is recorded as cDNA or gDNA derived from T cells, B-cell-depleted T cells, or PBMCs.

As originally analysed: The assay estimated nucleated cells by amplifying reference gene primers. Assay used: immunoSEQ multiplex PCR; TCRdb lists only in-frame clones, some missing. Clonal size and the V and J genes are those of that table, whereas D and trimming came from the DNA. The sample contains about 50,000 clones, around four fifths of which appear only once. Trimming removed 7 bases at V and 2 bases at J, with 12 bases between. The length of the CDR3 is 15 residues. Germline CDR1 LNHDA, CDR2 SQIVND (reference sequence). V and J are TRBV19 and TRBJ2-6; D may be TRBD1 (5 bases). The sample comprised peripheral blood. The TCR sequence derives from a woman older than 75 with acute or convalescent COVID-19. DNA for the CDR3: TGTGCCAGTAATGACAGACGGACTGGGGCCAACGTCCTGACTTTC. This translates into CASNDRRTGANVLTF.